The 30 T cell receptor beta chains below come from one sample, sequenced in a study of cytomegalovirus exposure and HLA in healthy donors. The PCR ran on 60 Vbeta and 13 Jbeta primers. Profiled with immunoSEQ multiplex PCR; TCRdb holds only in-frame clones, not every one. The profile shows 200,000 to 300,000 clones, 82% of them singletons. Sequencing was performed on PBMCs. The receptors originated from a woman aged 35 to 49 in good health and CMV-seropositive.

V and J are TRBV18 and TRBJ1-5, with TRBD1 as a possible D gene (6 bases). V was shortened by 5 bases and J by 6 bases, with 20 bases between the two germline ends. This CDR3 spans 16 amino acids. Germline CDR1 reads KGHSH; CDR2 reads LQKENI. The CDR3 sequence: CASSWDGSGGSQPQHF. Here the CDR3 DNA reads TGTGCCAGCTCATGGGACGGGTCGGGGGGCAGTCAGCCCCAGCATTTT.

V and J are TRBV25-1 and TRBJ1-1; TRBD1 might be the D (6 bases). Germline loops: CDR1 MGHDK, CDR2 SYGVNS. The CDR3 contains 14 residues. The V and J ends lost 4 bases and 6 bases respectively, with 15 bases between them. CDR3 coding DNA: TGTGCCAGCAGTGTGCGCGGGGGCAACCCTGAAGCTTTCTTT. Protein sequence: CASSVRGGNPEAFF.

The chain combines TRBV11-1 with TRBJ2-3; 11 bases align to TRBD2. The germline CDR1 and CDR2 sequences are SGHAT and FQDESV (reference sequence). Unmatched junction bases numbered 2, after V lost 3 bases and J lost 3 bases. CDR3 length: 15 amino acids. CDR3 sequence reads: CASSLTSGMTDTQYF. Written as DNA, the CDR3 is TGTGCCAGCAGCTTGACTAGCGGGATGACAGATACGCAGTATTTT.

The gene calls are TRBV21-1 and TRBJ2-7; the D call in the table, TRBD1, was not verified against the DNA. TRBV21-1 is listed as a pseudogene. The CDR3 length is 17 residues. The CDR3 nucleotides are TGTGCCAGCAGCAAAGAGGGCCCAGGGGCTGAGCTCTACGAGCAGTACTTC. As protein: CASSKEGPGAELYEQYF.

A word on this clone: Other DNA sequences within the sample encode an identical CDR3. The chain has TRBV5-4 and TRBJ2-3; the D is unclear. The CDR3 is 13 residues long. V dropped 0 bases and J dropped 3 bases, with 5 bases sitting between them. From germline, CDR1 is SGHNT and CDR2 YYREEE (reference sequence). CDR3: CASSLARTDTQYF. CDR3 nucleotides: TGTGCCAGCAGCTTGGCTAGGACAGATACGCAGTATTTT.

The CDR3 DNA follows: TGCGCCAGTCAAACAGGGGGCGGCGGCGTCACCGGGGAGCTGTTTTTT. Translated: CASQTGGGGVTGELFF. The chain uses TRBV5-1 and TRBJ2-2, with 9 bases that match TRBD1. CDR3 length equals 16 residues. Losses at the gene ends were 8 bases for V and 4 bases for J; bases not matched to a gene: 12. Looked up from germline, CDR1 is SGHRS and CDR2 is YFSETQ. Based on the CDR3 plus reference TRBV5-1 and TRBJ2-2, the full variable domain is KAGVTQTPRYLIKTRGQQVTLSCSPISGHRSVSWYQQTPGQGLQFLFEYFSETQRNKGNFPGRFSGRQFSNSRSEMNVSTLELGDSALYLCASQTGGGGVTGELFFGEGSRLTVL.

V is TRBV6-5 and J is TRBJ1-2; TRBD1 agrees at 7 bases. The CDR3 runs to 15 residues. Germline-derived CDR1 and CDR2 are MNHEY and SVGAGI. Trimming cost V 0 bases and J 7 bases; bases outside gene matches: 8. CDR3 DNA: TGTGCCAGCAGTTACTCTCGGGCAGGGGGGCCTGGCTACACCTTC. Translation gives CASSYSRAGGPGYTF.

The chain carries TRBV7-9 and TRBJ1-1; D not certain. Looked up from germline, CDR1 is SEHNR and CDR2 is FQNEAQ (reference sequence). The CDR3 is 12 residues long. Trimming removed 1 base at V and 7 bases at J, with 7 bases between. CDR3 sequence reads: CASSLGAREAFF. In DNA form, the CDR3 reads TGTGCCAGCAGCTTAGGAGCACGTGAAGCTTTCTTT.

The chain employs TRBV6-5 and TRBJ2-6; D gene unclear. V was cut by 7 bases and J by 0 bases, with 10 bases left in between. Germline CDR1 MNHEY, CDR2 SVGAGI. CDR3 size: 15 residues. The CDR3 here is CASNTESSGANVLTF. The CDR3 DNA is TGTGCCAGCAACACAGAGAGCTCTGGGGCCAACGTCCTGACTTTC.

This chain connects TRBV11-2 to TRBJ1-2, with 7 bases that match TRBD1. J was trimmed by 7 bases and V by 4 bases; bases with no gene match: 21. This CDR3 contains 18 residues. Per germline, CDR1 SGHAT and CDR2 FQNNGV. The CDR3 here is CASSSEPGQNARIVGYTF. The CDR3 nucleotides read TGTGCCAGCAGCTCGGAACCGGGACAGAATGCCCGTATCGTTGGCTACACCTTC.

CDR3 bases: TGTGCCAGCAGCTTGGAGGTTAGGGGCGGACGGAACACTGAAGCTTTCTTT. Protein product: CASSLEVRGGRNTEAFF. The chain joins TRBV5-5 to TRBJ1-1, with D perhaps TRBD1 (5 bases). Trimming took 0 bases from V and 1 from J, leaving 16 bases between them. Germline V gives CDR1 SGHKS, CDR2 YYEKEE (reference sequence). The CDR3 length is 17 residues.

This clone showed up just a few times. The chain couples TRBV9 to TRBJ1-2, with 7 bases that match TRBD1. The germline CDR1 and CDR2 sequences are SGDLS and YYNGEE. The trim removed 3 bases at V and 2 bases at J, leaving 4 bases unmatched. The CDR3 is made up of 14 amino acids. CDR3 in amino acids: CASSAGQENYGYTF. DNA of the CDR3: TGTGCCAGCAGCGCCGGACAGGAGAACTATGGCTACACCTTC. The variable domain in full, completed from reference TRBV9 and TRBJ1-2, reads DSGVTQTPKHLITATGQRVTLRCSPRSGDLSVYWYQQSLDQGLQFLIQYYNGEERAKGNILERFSAQQFPDLHSELNLSSLELGDSALYFCASSAGQENYGYTFGSGTRLTVV.

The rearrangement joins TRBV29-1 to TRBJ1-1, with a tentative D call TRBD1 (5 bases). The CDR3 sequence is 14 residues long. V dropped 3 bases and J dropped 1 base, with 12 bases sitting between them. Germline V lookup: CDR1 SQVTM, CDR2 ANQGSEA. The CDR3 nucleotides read TGCAGCGTTGACGTGGCAGGGAAGAACACTGAAGCTTTCTTT. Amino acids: CSVDVAGKNTEAFF.

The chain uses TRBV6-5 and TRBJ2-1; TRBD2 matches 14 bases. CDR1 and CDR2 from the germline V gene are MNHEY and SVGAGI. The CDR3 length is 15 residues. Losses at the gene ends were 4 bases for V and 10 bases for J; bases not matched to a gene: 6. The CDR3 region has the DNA TGTGCCAGCAGTTTGGGACTAGCGGGGGCCTGGGAGCAGTTCTTC. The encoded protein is CASSLGLAGAWEQFF.

The CDR3 loop reads CAISERGEQYF. The CDR3 DNA sequence: TGTGCCATCAGTGAGAGGGGTGAGCAGTACTTC. V usage is TRBV10-3 and J usage is TRBJ2-7; D possibly corresponds to TRBD1 (5 bases). CDR1 ENHRY and CDR2 SYGVKD come from the germline V gene. Trimming removed 2 bases at V and 7 bases at J, with 6 bases between. This CDR3 spans 11 amino acids.

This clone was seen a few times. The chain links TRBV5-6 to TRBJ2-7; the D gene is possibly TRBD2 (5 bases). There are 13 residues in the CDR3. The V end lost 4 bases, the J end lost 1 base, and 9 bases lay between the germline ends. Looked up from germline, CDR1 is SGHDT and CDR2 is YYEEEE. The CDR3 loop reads CASSPDLSYEQYF. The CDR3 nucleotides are TGTGCCAGCAGCCCGGACTTGTCCTACGAGCAGTACTTC.

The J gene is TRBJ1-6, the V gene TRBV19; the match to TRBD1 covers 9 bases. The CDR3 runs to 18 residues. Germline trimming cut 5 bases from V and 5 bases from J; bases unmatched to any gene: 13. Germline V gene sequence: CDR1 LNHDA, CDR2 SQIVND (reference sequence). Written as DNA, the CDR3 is TGTGCCAGTAGTCCACTCCCGGGACAGGGAGGGGATAATTCACCCCTCCACTTT. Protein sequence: CASSPLPGQGGDNSPLHF.

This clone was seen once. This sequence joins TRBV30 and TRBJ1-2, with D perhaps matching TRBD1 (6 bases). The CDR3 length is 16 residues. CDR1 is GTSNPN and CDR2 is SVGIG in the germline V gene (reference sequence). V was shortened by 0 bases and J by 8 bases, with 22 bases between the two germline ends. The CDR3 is CAWSVLEQGKEEGYTF. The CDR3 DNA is TGTGCCTGGAGTGTACTCGAACAGGGAAAGGAGGAGGGCTACACCTTC.

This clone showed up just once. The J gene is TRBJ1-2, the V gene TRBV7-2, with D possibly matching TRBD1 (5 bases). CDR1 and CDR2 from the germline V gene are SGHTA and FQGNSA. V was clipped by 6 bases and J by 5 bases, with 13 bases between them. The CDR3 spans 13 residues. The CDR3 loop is CASSKETVYGYTF. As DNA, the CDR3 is TGTGCCAGCAGTAAGGAGACAGTTTATGGCTACACCTTC.

The chain's CDR3 is CSVVGLVGVLANYGYTF. CDR3 sequence (DNA): TGCAGCGTTGTGGGCTTGGTCGGGGTCCTCGCTAACTATGGCTACACCTTC. The chain joins TRBV29-1 to TRBJ1-2, with D unclear. Germline CDR1 reads SQVTM; CDR2 reads ANQGSEA. The CDR3 contains 17 residues. The germline V and J ends were trimmed by 4 bases and 0 bases, with 21 bases remaining between them.

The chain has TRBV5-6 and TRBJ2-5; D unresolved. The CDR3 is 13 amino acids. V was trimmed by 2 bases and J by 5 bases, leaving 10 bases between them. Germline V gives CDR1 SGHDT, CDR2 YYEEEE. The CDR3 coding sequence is TGTGCCAGCAGCTTTAGCCAGTTGGAGACCCAGTACTTC. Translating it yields CASSFSQLETQYF.

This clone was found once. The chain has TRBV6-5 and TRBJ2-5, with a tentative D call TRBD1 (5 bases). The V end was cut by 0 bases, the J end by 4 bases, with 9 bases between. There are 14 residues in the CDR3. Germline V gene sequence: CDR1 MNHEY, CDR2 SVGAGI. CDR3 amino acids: CASSYSKGRETQYF. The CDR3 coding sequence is TGTGCCAGCAGTTACTCGAAGGGGCGAGAGACCCAGTACTTC.

The CDR3 reads CASSQGTGGLYEQYF. CDR3 bases: TGTGCCAGCAGCCAAGGGACAGGGGGCCTCTACGAGCAGTACTTC. The chain joins TRBV4-2 to TRBJ2-7; 11 bases map to TRBD1. Germline CDR1 reads LGHNA; CDR2 reads YNFKEQ. This CDR3 region has 15 residues. J was trimmed by 3 bases and V by 1 base; bases with no gene match: 2.

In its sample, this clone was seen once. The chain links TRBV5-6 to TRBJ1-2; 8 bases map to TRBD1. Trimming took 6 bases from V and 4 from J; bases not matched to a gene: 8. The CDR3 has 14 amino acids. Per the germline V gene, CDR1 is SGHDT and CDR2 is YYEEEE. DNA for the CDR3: TGTGCCAGCACCCGGACAGGGAATTCCTATGGCTACACCTTC. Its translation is CASTRTGNSYGYTF.

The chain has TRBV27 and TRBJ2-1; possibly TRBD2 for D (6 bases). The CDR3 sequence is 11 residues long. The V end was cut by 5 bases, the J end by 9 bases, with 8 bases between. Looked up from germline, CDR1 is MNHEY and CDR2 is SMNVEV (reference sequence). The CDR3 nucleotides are TGTGCCAGCAGTGCGGAGGGTGAGCAGTTCTTC. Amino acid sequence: CASSAEGEQFF.

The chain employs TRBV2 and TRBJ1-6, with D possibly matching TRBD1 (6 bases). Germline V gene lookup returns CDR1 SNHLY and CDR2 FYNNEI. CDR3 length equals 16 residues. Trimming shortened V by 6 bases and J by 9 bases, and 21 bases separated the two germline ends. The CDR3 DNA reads TGTGCCAGCAGCCCCCCAAGGTACAGGGAGGGTTCACCCCTCCACTTT. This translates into CASSPPRYREGSPLHF.

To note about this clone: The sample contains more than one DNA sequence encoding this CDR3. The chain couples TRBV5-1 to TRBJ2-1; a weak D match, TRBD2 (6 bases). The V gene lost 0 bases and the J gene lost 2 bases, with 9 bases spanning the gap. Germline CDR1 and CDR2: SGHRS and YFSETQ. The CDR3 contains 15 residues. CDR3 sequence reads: CASSLELAAYNEQFF. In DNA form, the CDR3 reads TGCGCCAGCAGCTTGGAACTAGCCGCCTACAATGAGCAGTTCTTC.

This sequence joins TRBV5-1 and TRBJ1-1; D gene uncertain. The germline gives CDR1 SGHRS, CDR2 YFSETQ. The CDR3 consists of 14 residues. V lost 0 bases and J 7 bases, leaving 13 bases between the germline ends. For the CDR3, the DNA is TGCGCCAGCAGCTTGGAATCGGGGAGCGATGAAGCTTTCTTT. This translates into CASSLESGSDEAFF.

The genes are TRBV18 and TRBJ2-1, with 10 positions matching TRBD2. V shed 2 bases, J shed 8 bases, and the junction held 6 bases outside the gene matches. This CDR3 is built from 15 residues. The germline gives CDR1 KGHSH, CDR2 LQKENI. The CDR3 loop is CASSPSLAGDYEQFF. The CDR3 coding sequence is TGTGCCAGCTCACCATCTCTAGCGGGAGACTATGAGCAGTTCTTC.

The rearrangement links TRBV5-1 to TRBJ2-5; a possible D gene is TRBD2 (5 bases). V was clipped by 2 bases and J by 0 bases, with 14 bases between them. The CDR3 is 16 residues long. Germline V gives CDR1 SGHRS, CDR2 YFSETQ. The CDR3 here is CASSFGLVEDQETQYF. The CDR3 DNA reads TGCGCCAGCAGCTTCGGACTGGTGGAGGACCAAGAGACCCAGTACTTC.